Following are 6 T cell receptor beta chains from one sample sequenced in a study of T cell responses to AZD1222 COVID-19 vaccine. Only in-frame clones appear in the TCRdb table, and some are missing; sequencing was by immunoSEQ multiplex PCR. The sample has 150,000 or so clones; 85% to 95% are singletons. The specimen comprised peripheral blood, sampled 28 days after the second AZD1222 dose. These TCRs come from an adult who received the AZD1222 COVID-19 vaccine.

The chain couples TRBV28 to TRBJ2-3; the match to TRBD1 covers 9 bases. The V and J ends lost 3 bases and 4 bases, in that order; junction bases with no gene match: 8. Per the germline V gene, CDR1 is MDHEN and CDR2 is SYDVKM. This CDR3 has 16 amino acids. The CDR3 sequence is CASSLTTGGRSDTQYF. Here the CDR3 DNA reads TGTGCCAGCAGTTTGACCACAGGGGGCCGGTCAGATACGCAGTATTTT.

This rearrangement joins TRBV7-9 to TRBJ1-4; 7 nucleotides align to TRBD1. The length of the CDR3 is 18 residues. Germline CDR1 and CDR2: SEHNR and FQNEAQ (reference sequence). The J segment lost 0 bases and the V segment lost 3 bases, leaving 10 bases of the junction unmatched. The CDR3: CASSLVDRVGATNEKLFF. The DNA of the CDR3 is TGTGCCAGCAGCTTGGTAGACAGGGTCGGGGCAACTAATGAAAAACTGTTTTTT.

The chain combines TRBV6-6 with TRBJ2-5; TRBD1 or TRBD2 may be the D gene (5 bases each). The CDR3 runs to 14 residues. CDR1 is MNHNY and CDR2 is SVGAGI in the germline V gene (reference sequence). With 7 bases removed from V and 5 bases from J, the gap between germline ends came to 17 bases. The CDR3 DNA follows: TGTGCCAGCATATCGAGTACGGGACGGGAGACCCAGTACTTC. As protein: CASISSTGRETQYF.

V gene TRBV5-5 combines with J gene TRBJ1-2; D uncertain. V was pared by 0 bases and J by 2 bases, with 8 bases between. The CDR3 consists of 14 residues. Germline V gene data show CDR1 as SGHKS and CDR2 as YYEKEE (reference sequence). In nucleotides, the CDR3 is TGTGCCAGCAGCTTGGGGGAGTTGAACTATGGCTACACCTTC. This encodes CASSLGELNYGYTF.

V is TRBV5-1 and J is TRBJ2-3; D is possibly TRBD2 (5 bases). The CDR3 contains 17 residues. In germline, CDR1 is SGHRS, CDR2 YFSETQ. Trimming pared 5 bases from V and 0 bases from J, leaving 19 bases between. DNA of the CDR3: TGCGCCAGCAGAAAGCCTGGGCTAGCAGAGAGCACAGATACGCAGTATTTT. Protein: CASRKPGLAESTDTQYF.

This clone was recorded a few times. The rearrangement uses TRBV11-2 and TRBJ1-4; 9 positions agree with TRBD1. The germline V gene has CDR1 SGHAT and CDR2 FQNNGV. Unmatched junction bases numbered 11, after V lost 1 base and J lost 8 bases. The CDR3 runs 17 residues. CDR3 coding DNA: TGTGCCAGCAGCTTAGGGGTGTGGGGGACAGGGCACGAAAAACTGTTTTTT. Translating it yields CASSLGVWGTGHEKLFF.